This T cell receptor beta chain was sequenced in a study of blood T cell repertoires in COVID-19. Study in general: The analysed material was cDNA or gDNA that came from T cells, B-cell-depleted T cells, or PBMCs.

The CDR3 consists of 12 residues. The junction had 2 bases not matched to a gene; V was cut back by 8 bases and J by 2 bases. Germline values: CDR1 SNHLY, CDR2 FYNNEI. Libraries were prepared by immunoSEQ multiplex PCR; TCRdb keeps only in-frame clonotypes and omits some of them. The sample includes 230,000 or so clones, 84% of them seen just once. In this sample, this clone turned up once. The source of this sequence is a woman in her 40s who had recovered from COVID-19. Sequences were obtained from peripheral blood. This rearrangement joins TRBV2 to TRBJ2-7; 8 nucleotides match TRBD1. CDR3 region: CASGTGTYEQYF. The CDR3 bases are TGTGCCAGCGGGACAGGAACCTACGAGCAGTACTTC. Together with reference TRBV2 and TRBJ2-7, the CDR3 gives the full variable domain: EPEVTQTPSHQVTQMGQEVILRCVPISNHLYFYWYRQILGQKVEFLVSFYNNEISEKSEIFDDQFSVERPDGSNFTLKIRSTKLEDSAMYFCASGTGTYEQYFGPGTRLTVT.